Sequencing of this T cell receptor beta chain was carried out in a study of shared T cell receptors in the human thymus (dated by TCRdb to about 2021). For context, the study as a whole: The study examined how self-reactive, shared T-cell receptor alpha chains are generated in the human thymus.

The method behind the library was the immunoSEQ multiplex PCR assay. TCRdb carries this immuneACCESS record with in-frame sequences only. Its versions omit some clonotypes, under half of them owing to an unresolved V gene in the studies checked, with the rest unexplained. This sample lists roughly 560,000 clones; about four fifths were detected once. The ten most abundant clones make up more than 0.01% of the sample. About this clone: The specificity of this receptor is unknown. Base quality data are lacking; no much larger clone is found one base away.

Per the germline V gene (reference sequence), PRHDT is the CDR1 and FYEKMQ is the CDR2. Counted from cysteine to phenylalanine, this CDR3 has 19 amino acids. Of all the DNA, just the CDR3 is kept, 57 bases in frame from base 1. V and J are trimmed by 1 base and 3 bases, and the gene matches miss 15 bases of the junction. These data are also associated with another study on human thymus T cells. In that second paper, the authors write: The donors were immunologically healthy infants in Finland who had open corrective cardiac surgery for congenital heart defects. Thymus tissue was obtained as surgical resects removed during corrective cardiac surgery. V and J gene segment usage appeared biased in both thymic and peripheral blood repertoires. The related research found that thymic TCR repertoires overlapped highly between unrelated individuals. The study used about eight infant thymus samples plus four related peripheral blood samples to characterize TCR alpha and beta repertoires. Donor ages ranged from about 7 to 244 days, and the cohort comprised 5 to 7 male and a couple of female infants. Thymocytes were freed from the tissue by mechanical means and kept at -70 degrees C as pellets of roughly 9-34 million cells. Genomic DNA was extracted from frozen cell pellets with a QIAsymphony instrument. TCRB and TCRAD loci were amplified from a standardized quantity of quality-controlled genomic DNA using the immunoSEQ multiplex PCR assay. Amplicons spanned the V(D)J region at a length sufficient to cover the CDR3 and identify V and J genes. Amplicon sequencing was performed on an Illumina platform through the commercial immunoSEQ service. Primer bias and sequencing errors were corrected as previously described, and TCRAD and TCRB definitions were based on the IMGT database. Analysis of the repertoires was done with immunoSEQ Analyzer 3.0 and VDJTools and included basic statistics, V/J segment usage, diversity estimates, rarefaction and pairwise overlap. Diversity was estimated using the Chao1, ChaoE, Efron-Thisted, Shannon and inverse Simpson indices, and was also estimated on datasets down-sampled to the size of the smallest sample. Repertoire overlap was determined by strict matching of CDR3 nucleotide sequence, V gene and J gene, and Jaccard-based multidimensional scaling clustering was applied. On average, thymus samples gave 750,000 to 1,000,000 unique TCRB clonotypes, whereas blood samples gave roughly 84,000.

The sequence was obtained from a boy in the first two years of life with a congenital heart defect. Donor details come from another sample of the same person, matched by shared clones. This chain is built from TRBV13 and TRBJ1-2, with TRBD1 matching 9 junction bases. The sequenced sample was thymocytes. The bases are TGTGCCAGCAGCTTAGTTTGGGGGACAGGGCCAGCCGTCCACTATGGCTACACCTTC. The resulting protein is CASSLVWGTGPAVHYGYTF. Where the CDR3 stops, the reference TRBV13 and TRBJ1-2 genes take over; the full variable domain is AAGVIQSPRHLIKEKRETATLKCYPIPRHDTVYWYQQGPGQDPQFLISFYEKMQSDKGSIPDRFSAQQFSDYHSELNMSSLELGDSALYFCASSLVWGTGPAVHYGYTFGSGTRLTVV.